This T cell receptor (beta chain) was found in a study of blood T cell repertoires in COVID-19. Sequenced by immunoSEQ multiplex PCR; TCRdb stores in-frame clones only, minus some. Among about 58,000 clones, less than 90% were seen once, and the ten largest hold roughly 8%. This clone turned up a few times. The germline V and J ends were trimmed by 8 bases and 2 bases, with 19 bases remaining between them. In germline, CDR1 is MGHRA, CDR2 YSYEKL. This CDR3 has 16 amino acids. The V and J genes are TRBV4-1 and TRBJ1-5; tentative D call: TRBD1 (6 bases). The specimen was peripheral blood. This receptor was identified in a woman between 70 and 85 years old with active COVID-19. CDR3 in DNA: TGCGCCAGCGCCGCGGGGGGCGCGGGGGGCAATCAGCCCCAGCATTTT. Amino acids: CASAAGGAGGNQPQHF.